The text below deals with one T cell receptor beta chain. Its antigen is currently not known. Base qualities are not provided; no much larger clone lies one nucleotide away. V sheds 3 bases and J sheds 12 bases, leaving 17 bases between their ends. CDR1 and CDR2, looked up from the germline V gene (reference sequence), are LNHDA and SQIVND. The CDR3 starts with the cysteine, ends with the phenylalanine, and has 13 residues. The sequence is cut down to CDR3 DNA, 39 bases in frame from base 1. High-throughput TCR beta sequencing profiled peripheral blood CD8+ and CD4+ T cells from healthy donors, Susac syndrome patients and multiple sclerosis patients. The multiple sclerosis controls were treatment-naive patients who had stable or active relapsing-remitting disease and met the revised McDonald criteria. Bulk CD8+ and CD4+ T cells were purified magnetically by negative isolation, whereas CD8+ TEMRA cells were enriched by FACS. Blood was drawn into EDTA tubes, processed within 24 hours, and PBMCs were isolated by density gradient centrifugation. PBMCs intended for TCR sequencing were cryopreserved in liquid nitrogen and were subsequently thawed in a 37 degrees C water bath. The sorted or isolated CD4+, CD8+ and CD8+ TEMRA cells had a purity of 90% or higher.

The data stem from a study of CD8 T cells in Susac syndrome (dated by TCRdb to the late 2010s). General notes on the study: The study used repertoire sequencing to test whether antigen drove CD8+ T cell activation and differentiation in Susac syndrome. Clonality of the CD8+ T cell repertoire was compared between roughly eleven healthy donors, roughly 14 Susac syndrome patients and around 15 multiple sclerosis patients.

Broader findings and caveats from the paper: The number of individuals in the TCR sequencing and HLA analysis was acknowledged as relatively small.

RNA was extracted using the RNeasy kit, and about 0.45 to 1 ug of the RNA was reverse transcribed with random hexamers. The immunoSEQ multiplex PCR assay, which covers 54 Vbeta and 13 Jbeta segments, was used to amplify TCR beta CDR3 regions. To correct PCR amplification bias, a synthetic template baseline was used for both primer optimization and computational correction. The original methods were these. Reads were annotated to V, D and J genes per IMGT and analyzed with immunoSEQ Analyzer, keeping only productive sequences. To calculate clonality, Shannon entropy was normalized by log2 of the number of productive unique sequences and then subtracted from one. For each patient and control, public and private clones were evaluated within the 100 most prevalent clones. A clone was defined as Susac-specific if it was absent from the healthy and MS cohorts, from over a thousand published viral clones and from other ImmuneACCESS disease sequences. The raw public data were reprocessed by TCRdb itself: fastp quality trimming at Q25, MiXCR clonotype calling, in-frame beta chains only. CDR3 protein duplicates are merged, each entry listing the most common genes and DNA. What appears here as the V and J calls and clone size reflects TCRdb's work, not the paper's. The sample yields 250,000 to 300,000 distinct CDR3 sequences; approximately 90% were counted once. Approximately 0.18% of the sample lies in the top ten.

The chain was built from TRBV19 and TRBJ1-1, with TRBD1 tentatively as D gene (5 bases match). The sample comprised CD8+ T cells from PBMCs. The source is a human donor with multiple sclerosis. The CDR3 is CASSIGAISRTFF. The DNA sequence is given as TGTGCCAGTAGTATCGGGGCCATAAGTAGGACTTTCTTT.